This entry lists 27 T cell receptor beta chains sequenced from one sample in a study of T-cell memory formation after mild COVID-19. In TCRdb, the 5' RACE reads were re-called with MiXCR into one record per CDR3 protein. The table includes 550,000 to 650,000 distinct CDR3 sequences, approximately 15% detected once. The sample comprised PBMCs or a T cell subset sorted from them (not recorded which). The receptors were gathered from an adult woman who had mild COVID-19 (a few samples of this study predate the infection). Cell type and time point are not known.

This clonotype came up a few times. The genes are TRBV15 and TRBJ1-2; D is unclear. The CDR3 has 14 residues. The germline V and J ends were trimmed by 8 bases and 4 bases, with 17 bases remaining between them. Germline lookup yields CDR1 LNHNV and CDR2 YYDKDF (reference sequence). The CDR3, as DNA: TGTGCCACCGCCGAGGCTGGTCGTGGCTATGGCTACACCTTC. Its translation is CATAEAGRGYGYTF.

This clonotype was seen more than once but under ten times. This chain uses TRBV20-1 with TRBJ2-1; the D gene is possibly TRBD1 (6 bases). This CDR3 has 11 amino acids. The V gene's germline CDR1 is DFQATT and CDR2 SNEGSKA (reference sequence). The V gene lost 0 bases and the J gene lost 14 bases, with 11 bases spanning the gap. Here the CDR3 DNA reads TGCAGTGCTAGAGATGGTGAGGGGGAGTTCTTC. Translating it yields CSARDGEGEFF.

This clonotype was recorded a few times. The chain employs TRBV7-9 and TRBJ2-7; D may be TRBD1 (6 bases). V gave up 6 bases and J gave up 6 bases, with 12 bases separating them. Germline CDR1 is SEHNR and CDR2 is FQNEAQ (reference sequence). The CDR3 is 12 amino acids. The CDR3: CASSSGTSEQYF. DNA of the CDR3: TGTGCCAGCAGTTCCGGGACATCCGAGCAGTACTTC. Full variable domain (remainder filled in from reference TRBV7-9 and TRBJ2-7): DTGVSQNPRHKITKRGQNVTFRCDPISEHNRLYWYRQTLGQGPEFLTYFQNEAQLEKSRLLSDRFSAERPKGSFSTLEIQRTEQGDSAMYLCASSSGTSEQYFGPGTRLTVT.

The rearrangement uses TRBV11-3 and TRBJ1-1, with 8 bases fitting TRBD1. This CDR3 is built from 11 residues. Trimming at V came to 6 bases and at J to 11 bases, leaving 5 bases not matched to a gene. Per the germline V gene, CDR1 is SGHNT and CDR2 is YENEEA. CDR3 DNA sequence: TGTGCCAGCAGGAGACAGGGGCCGGCTTTCTTT. Its translation is CASRRQGPAFF.

The chain links TRBV7-9 to TRBJ1-3; D call uncertain. The CDR3 sequence is 15 residues long. V shed 5 bases and J shed 1 base, with 12 bases lying between them. Germline CDR1 and CDR2: SEHNR and FQNEAQ (reference sequence). The CDR3 DNA follows: TGTGCCAGCAGCCGAGACACCGGGTCTGGAAACACCATATATTTT. It yields the protein CASSRDTGSGNTIYF.

This clonotype has just a few counts. The chain is built from TRBV7-9 and TRBJ1-3; TRBD1 might be the D (5 bases). The V gene lost 3 bases and the J gene lost 0 bases, with 12 bases spanning the gap. Germline lookup yields CDR1 SEHNR and CDR2 FQNEAQ (reference sequence). The CDR3 totals 16 residues. CDR3 sequence reads: CASSFNRPYSGNTIYF. In DNA form, the CDR3 reads TGTGCCAGCAGCTTTAACAGGCCCTACTCTGGAAACACCATATATTTT.

The chain combines TRBV6-6 with TRBJ2-5, with D maybe TRBD2 (5 bases). The CDR3 sequence is 17 residues long. Between the trimmed V and J ends, which lost 0 bases and 0 bases, there was a span of 14 bases. CDR1 is MNHNY, CDR2 SVGAGI, per germline (reference sequence). The CDR3 DNA follows: TGTGCCAGCAGTTACTCACCGGCAGGCGGGTACCAAGAGACCCAGTACTTC. It translates to CASSYSPAGGYQETQYF.

This clonotype has more than one count but fewer than ten. The gene calls are TRBV5-1 and TRBJ2-7; a possible D gene is TRBD2 (6 bases). Trimming took off 8 bases at V and 0 bases at J, with 15 bases between the two ends. The length of the CDR3 is 14 residues. Germline CDR1 and CDR2: SGHRS and YFSETQ. The CDR3, as DNA: TGCGCCAGTTCCTTTAGCGGTAACTCCTACGAGCAGTACTTC. Translated, it gives CASSFSGNSYEQYF.

Only a few counts were recorded for this clonotype. V usage is TRBV6-1 and J usage is TRBJ1-1; tentatively, D is TRBD1 (6 bases). The V gene's germline CDR1 is MNHNS and CDR2 SASEGT. CDR3 size: 14 residues. The V end lost 5 bases, the J end lost 1 base, and 11 bases lay between the germline ends. The CDR3 here is CASSYRTENTEAFF. DNA of the CDR3: TGTGCCAGCAGTTACCGGACAGAGAACACTGAAGCTTTCTTT.

A remark on this clonotype: One end of the junction varies from germline; a read error may be responsible. The chain employs TRBV6-5 and TRBJ2-7; D is uncertain. From germline, CDR1 is MNHEY and CDR2 SVGAGI. The CDR3 covers 15 residues. The CDR3 protein is CASSMRLELSYDQYF. The CDR3 DNA sequence: TGTGCCAGCAGTATGCGACTGGAGCTTTCCTACGATCAGTACTTC.

In this sample, this clonotype turned up a few times. This sequence joins TRBV4-1 and TRBJ2-5; the D gene is possibly TRBD2 (5 bases). Per germline, CDR1 MGHRA and CDR2 YSYEKL. This CDR3 has 13 amino acids. The germline V and J ends were trimmed by 4 bases and 1 base, with 7 bases remaining between them. The DNA for the CDR3 is TGCGCCAGCAGCCGGACTCGCCAAGAGACCCAGTACTTC. This gives the protein CASSRTRQETQYF.

There are a few counts of this clonotype. The chain employs TRBV4-2 and TRBJ2-7; 8 bases match TRBD1. After removal of 2 bases from V and 2 bases from J, the junction contained 17 bases not matched to a gene. Germline V lookup: CDR1 LGHNA, CDR2 YNFKEQ. This CDR3 contains 19 residues. The CDR3: CASSQNPLAVRDRTYEQYF. DNA of the CDR3: TGTGCCAGCAGCCAAAACCCCTTGGCCGTCCGGGACAGGACCTACGAGCAGTACTTC.

This clonotype was found many times. V is TRBV12-3 or TRBV12-4 and J is TRBJ1-4; no clear D gene. The V gene lost 7 bases and the J gene lost 8 bases, with 14 bases spanning the gap. CDR3 length: 13 amino acids. CDR3 sequence (DNA): TGTGCCAGCATCGGGATAGGCTCCGAAAAACTGTTTTTT. It translates to CASIGIGSEKLFF.

This clonotype was counted a few times. V is TRBV30 and J is TRBJ2-2, with D possibly TRBD2 on 6 matching bases. The CDR3 consists of 14 residues. Germline CDR1 is GTSNPN and CDR2 is SVGIG (reference sequence). Trimming removed 4 bases at V and 0 bases at J, with 9 bases between. CDR3 residues: CAWNSGANTGELFF. CDR3 DNA: TGTGCCTGGAATTCGGGAGCGAACACCGGGGAGCTGTTTTTT. The complete variable domain, with remaining parts taken from reference TRBV30 and TRBJ2-2, reads SQTIHQWPATLVQPVGSPLSLECTVEGTSNPNLYWYRQAAGRGLQLLFYSVGIGQISSEVPQNLSASRPQDRQFILSSKKLLLSDSGFYLCAWNSGANTGELFFGEGSRLTVL.

This clonotype has only a few counts. The genes are TRBV6-5 and TRBJ1-5; D remains unclear. The CDR3 consists of 15 residues. Germline CDR1 is MNHEY and CDR2 is SVGAGI. Trimming took off 3 bases at V and 0 bases at J, with 9 bases between the two ends. This CDR3 is CASSYGLNSNQPQHF. CDR3 sequence (DNA): TGTGCCAGCAGTTATGGGTTGAATAGCAATCAGCCCCAGCATTTT.

This clonotype appeared a few times. This rearrangement joins TRBV29-1 to TRBJ1-2; possibly TRBD1 for D (5 bases). V was cut by 0 bases and J by 3 bases, with 14 bases left in between. Germline V gene lookup returns CDR1 SQVTM and CDR2 ANQGSEA. The CDR3 is 15 amino acids. As DNA, the CDR3 is TGCAGCGTTGAAGATCTGGTGACAGCCCACTATGGCTACACCTTC. It is translated as CSVEDLVTAHYGYTF.

This clonotype has at least ten counts. The rearrangement joins TRBV20-1 to TRBJ2-3; tentatively, D is TRBD2 (7 bases). Trimming pared 3 bases from V and 4 bases from J, leaving 17 bases between. The germline V gene has CDR1 DFQATT and CDR2 SNEGSKA (reference sequence). This CDR3 spans 15 amino acids. This chain's CDR3 is CSASRGRAGSDTQYF. The CDR3 bases are TGCAGTGCTAGTAGGGGGAGGGCCGGTTCAGATACGCAGTATTTT.

This clonotype was seen a few times. CDR3 nucleotide sequence: TGTGCCTGGAGTTCGGGACGGATTAATGAAAAACTGTTTTTT. This gives the protein CAWSSGRINEKLFF. V gene TRBV30 combines with J gene TRBJ1-4; the D gene is possibly TRBD1 (5 bases). The length of the CDR3 is 14 residues. V lost 2 bases to trimming and J lost 4 bases, with 11 bases between them. Germline V CDR1 and CDR2: GTSNPN, SVGIG (reference sequence). The complete variable domain, with remaining parts taken from reference TRBV30 and TRBJ1-4, reads SQTIHQWPATLVQPVGSPLSLECTVEGTSNPNLYWYRQAAGRGLQLLFYSVGIGQISSEVPQNLSASRPQDRQFILSSKKLLLSDSGFYLCAWSSGRINEKLFFGSGTQLSVL.

This clonotype was counted a few times. The V call is TRBV20-1, the J call TRBJ1-2; 8 bases fit TRBD1. CDR1 DFQATT and CDR2 SNEGSKA come from the germline V gene (reference sequence). V dropped 1 base and J dropped 2; count of bases not matched to a gene: 12. The CDR3 covers 17 residues. CDR3 nucleotides: TGCAGTGCTAGAGTCCGGGACAGGCGTATTCCGAACTATGGCTACACCTTC. Translating gives CSARVRDRRIPNYGYTF.

This clonotype was observed a handful of times. The chain has TRBV4-1 and TRBJ2-1; 9 positions match TRBD2. The CDR3 spans 14 residues. Germline V gene sequence: CDR1 MGHRA, CDR2 YSYEKL. Losses at the gene ends were 1 base for V and 9 bases for J; bases not matched to a gene: 4. The CDR3 DNA is TGCGCCAGCAGCCAAGGACTTAGCGGGAGTGAGCAGTTCTTC. Translating gives CASSQGLSGSEQFF.

The chain has TRBV18 and TRBJ1-5, with D possibly matching TRBD1 (5 bases). CDR3 length: 17 amino acids. Deletions cut 3 bases from V and 0 bases from J, with 15 bases between. CDR1 and CDR2 from the germline V gene are KGHSH and LQKENI. CDR3 nucleotides: TGTGCCAGCTCACCTGAATACAGGTCTTATAGCAATCAGCCCCAGCATTTT. This sequence encodes CASSPEYRSYSNQPQHF.

This clonotype was seen more than once but under ten times. The rearrangement links TRBV9 to TRBJ1-2; D is uncertain. The CDR3 runs 13 residues. V was cut by 0 bases and J by 6 bases, with 9 bases left in between. The germline CDR1 and CDR2 sequences are SGDLS and YYNGEE. CDR3 coding DNA: TGTGCCAGCAGCGTAGGGGGTGGCCATGGCTACACCTTC. It translates to CASSVGGGHGYTF.

The CDR3 reads CASSQVSRGDYGYTF. CDR3 nucleotides: TGTGCCAGCAGCCAAGTCTCGAGGGGGGACTATGGCTACACCTTC. V usage is TRBV3-1 and J usage is TRBJ1-2, with a tentative D call TRBD1 (6 bases). V was trimmed by 1 base and J by 3 bases, leaving 12 bases between them. The CDR3 runs 15 residues. The germline V gene encodes CDR1 LGHDT and CDR2 YNNKEL (reference sequence).

This clonotype was counted once. This chain joins TRBV18 and TRBJ2-1; a weak D match, TRBD1 (5 bases). Trimming pared 2 bases from V and 7 bases from J, leaving 12 bases between. The CDR3 contains 14 residues. Germline V CDR1 and CDR2: KGHSH, LQKENI. CDR3 sequence reads: CASSPGALWNEQFF. The CDR3, as DNA: TGTGCCAGCTCACCAGGGGCTTTGTGGAATGAGCAGTTCTTC.

The V call is TRBV20-1, the J call TRBJ1-5; possible D gene TRBD1, 6 bases. The CDR3 sequence is 16 residues long. V was clipped by 6 bases and J by 0 bases, with 18 bases between them. CDR1 and CDR2 from the germline V gene are DFQATT and SNEGSKA (reference sequence). CDR3 sequence: CSAPPLGAYSNQPQHF. The CDR3 DNA is TGCAGTGCGCCTCCATTGGGGGCCTATAGCAATCAGCCCCAGCATTTT.

This chain links TRBV6-6 with TRBJ2-3, with unresolved D. This CDR3 is built from 16 residues. Per the germline V gene, CDR1 is MNHNY and CDR2 is SVGAGI (reference sequence). V was clipped by 2 bases and J by 0 bases, with 12 bases between them. CDR3 sequence reads: CASSYPDWESTDTQYF. As DNA, the CDR3 is TGTGCCAGCAGTTACCCAGACTGGGAAAGCACAGATACGCAGTATTTT.

The chain carries TRBV10-3 and TRBJ2-7; 11 bases match TRBD1. The CDR3 spans 15 residues. With V trimmed by 3 bases and J by 3 bases, 4 bases remained unmatched. The V gene's germline CDR1 is ENHRY and CDR2 SYGVKD. CDR3 protein: CAISDLGQGGYEQYF. The CDR3 DNA reads TGTGCCATCAGTGATCTGGGACAGGGGGGCTACGAGCAGTACTTC.